Shown below are 24 T cell receptor beta chains from a single sample sequenced in a study of blood T cells in healthy people across ages. A second PCR, run for roughly 6 to 11 cycles, used a sample-barcoded 5' primer plus a J-beta primer mix. TCRdb reprocessed the 5' RACE reads with MiXCR, giving one entry per CDR3 protein. This sample has 550,000 to 750,000 distinct CDR3 sequences, with more than 20% found just once. What was sequenced was blood. Source of these receptors: a man aged 65 to 85 in good health.

On this clonotype: No conserved phenylalanine or tryptophan ends this CDR3, so it is likely a read error. The chain links TRBV18 to TRBJ1-1; D is unresolved. The V gene lost 6 bases and the J gene lost 1 base, with 9 bases spanning the gap. The germline CDR1 and CDR2 sequences are KGHSH and LQKENI. There are 13 residues in the CDR3. The DNA for the CDR3 is TGTGCCAGCTCTACGCCCAGGAACACTGAAGCTTTCCTT. Its protein product is CASSTPRNTEAFL.

In this sample, this clonotype turned up many times. V usage is TRBV29-1 and J usage is TRBJ2-1; D may be TRBD2 (6 bases). V shed 4 bases and J shed 7 bases, with 11 bases lying between them. CDR3 length: 12 residues. In germline, CDR1 is SQVTM, CDR2 ANQGSEA. CDR3 protein: CSVVASANEQFF. The CDR3 DNA sequence: TGCAGCGTTGTTGCTAGCGCGAATGAGCAGTTCTTC.

The chain uses TRBV20-1 and TRBJ2-5; D is unresolved. Gene TRBJ2-1 matches the end of the DNA better, so the J call may be wrong. Germline V lookup: CDR1 DFQATT, CDR2 SNEGSKA (reference sequence). The CDR3 is 11 residues long. CDR3 sequence reads: CSARVGLEQFF. The CDR3, as DNA: TGCAGTGCTAGAGTGGGTCTTGAGCAGTTCTTC.

This clonotype has more than one count but fewer than ten. The J gene is TRBJ2-7, the V gene TRBV14; 9 bases fit TRBD2. In germline, CDR1 is SGHDN, CDR2 FVKESK. The CDR3 contains 20 residues. Unmatched junction bases numbered 23, after V lost 5 bases and J lost 3 bases. The CDR3 loop is CASSFSRTPISGSIFYEQYF. CDR3 DNA: TGTGCCAGCAGCTTCAGCCGGACACCAATTAGCGGGAGTATTTTCTACGAGCAGTACTTC. Supplemented by reference TRBV14 and TRBJ2-7, the full variable domain reads EAGVTQFPSHSVIEKGQTVTLRCDPISGHDNLYWYRRVMGKEIKFLLHFVKESKQDESGMPNNRFLAERTGGTYSTLKVQPAELEDSGVYFCASSFSRTPISGSIFYEQYFGPGTRLTVT.

This clonotype was seen a handful of times. This chain links TRBV6-5 with TRBJ2-7, with TRBD2 matching 8 bases. CDR3 length: 14 amino acids. The germline CDR1 and CDR2 sequences are MNHEY and SVGAGI. After removal of 6 bases from V and 6 bases from J, the junction contained 10 bases not matched to a gene. The CDR3 spells CASSSGTRGLEQYF. Here the CDR3 DNA reads TGTGCCAGCAGCTCCGGGACTAGGGGTCTCGAGCAGTACTTC.

This clonotype was seen only a few times. This sequence joins TRBV6-5 and TRBJ2-4; no firm D call. This CDR3 comprises 17 residues. The ends were cut back, 0 bases at V and 0 bases at J, with 12 bases in the middle. CDR1 is MNHEY and CDR2 is SVGAGI in the germline V gene. The CDR3 loop is CASSYSMDGLAKNIQYF. The CDR3 DNA is TGTGCCAGCAGTTACTCGATGGATGGGCTAGCCAAAAACATTCAGTACTTC.

This clonotype was seen ten or more times. This chain connects TRBV2 to TRBJ2-5; 8 positions agree with TRBD1. The CDR3 spans 14 residues. J gave up 5 bases and V 8 bases, and 10 bases lay outside the gene matches. Germline values: CDR1 SNHLY, CDR2 FYNNEI. CDR3 DNA: TGTGCCAGCTCTAAGACAGGGGCAGGGGAGACCCAGTACTTC. This translates into CASSKTGAGETQYF.

This clonotype has a handful of counts. The chain couples TRBV6-2 or TRBV6-3 to TRBJ2-5; unclear D gene. TRBJ2-7 matches the DNA end more closely, so the J call is doubtful. The V gene's germline CDR1 is MNHEY and CDR2 SVGEGT. There are 13 residues in the CDR3. The CDR3 sequence is CASKGHTAYEQYF. Here the CDR3 DNA reads TGTGCCAGCAAAGGGCATACCGCATACGAGCAGTACTTC.

This clonotype was found a few times. CDR3 region: CASSNPRRGNNEQFF. The CDR3 DNA sequence: TGTGCCAGCAGCAACCCCCGGCGGGGTAACAATGAGCAGTTCTTC. The rearrangement joins TRBV21-1 to TRBJ2-1; TRBD1, as called in the table, went unchecked against the DNA. TRBV21-1 is a documented pseudogene. The CDR3 runs to 15 residues.

This chain joins TRBV7-2 and TRBJ1-4; tentative D call: TRBD1 (6 bases). CDR1 is SGHTA and CDR2 is FQGNSA in the germline V gene. The CDR3 is 16 amino acids. Trimming pared 5 bases from V and 0 bases from J, leaving 13 bases between. The DNA of the CDR3 is TGTGCCAGCAGCCCCGGGGGGGCCTCAACTAATGAAAAACTGTTTTTT. It translates to CASSPGGASTNEKLFF. Complete variable domain (other parts from reference TRBV7-2 and TRBJ1-4): GAGVSQSPSNKVTEKGKDVELRCDPISGHTALYWYRQSLGQGLEFLIYFQGNSAPDKSGLPSDRFSAERTGGSVSTLTIQRTQQEDSAVYLCASSPGGASTNEKLFFGSGTQLSVL.

This clonotype showed up just a few times. The chain combines TRBV10-2 with TRBJ2-1, with 8 bases aligning to TRBD2. J gave up 3 bases and V 3 bases, and 7 bases lay outside the gene matches. Per the germline V gene, CDR1 is WSHSY and CDR2 is SAAADI. CDR3 size: 16 residues. DNA of the CDR3: TGCGCCAGCAGTGACTCCGCTAGCGGGTACTACAATGAGCAGTTCTTC. This sequence encodes CASSDSASGYYNEQFF.

This clonotype was detected once. V and J are TRBV12-3 or TRBV12-4 and TRBJ2-5, with TRBD1 matching 7 bases. With 6 bases clipped from V and 4 bases from J, the junction kept 14 bases outside the gene matches. The CDR3 length is 16 residues. The DNA for the CDR3 is TGTGCCAGCAGCAAATTTCGATTACAGGGGTCAGAGACCCAGTACTTC. Encoded protein: CASSKFRLQGSETQYF.

Note on this clonotype: No conserved phenylalanine or tryptophan is present at the end of the CDR3, so a read error is the likely explanation. This rearrangement joins TRBV7-8 to TRBJ2-7; no clear D gene. The CDR3 runs 17 residues. Trimming shortened V by 1 base and J by 1 base, and 17 bases separated the two germline ends. Germline assignment: CDR1 SGHVS and CDR2 FQNEAQ. This CDR3 is CASSLEWLPSVSYEQYS. The CDR3 coding sequence is TGTGCCAGCAGCTTAGAGTGGCTGCCAAGTGTATCCTACGAGCAGTACTCC.

At least ten counts were recorded for this clonotype. The chain has TRBV5-1 and TRBJ2-4; unclear D gene. This CDR3 has 13 residues. Germline V gene sequence: CDR1 SGHRS, CDR2 YFSETQ. V shed 0 bases and J shed 6 bases, with 7 bases lying between them. The DNA of the CDR3 is TGCGCCAGCAGCTTGGACAGTTTAAACATTCAGTACTTC. It translates to CASSLDSLNIQYF.

V gene TRBV6-5 combines with J gene TRBJ1-2, with 11 bases lining up with TRBD1. The J segment lost 8 bases and the V segment lost 2 bases, leaving 7 bases of the junction unmatched. The CDR3 covers 15 residues. Germline V CDR1 and CDR2: MNHEY, SVGAGI. This CDR3 reads CASSYNGQGAGGYTF. DNA for the CDR3: TGTGCCAGCAGTTACAACGGACAGGGGGCGGGAGGCTACACCTTC.

J is TRBJ2-2 and V is TRBV2; no definite D call. The CDR3 spans 14 residues. Trimming took off 5 bases at V and 5 bases at J, with 12 bases between the two ends. Germline V gene sequence: CDR1 SNHLY, CDR2 FYNNEI. Here the CDR3 DNA reads TGTGCCAGCAGTTCCTGGAGTGGGACCGGGGAGCTGTTTTTT. Amino acids: CASSSWSGTGELFF.

The chain couples TRBV20-1 to TRBJ2-1; D may be TRBD2 (6 bases). Germline V gene data show CDR1 as DFQATT and CDR2 as SNEGSKA (reference sequence). Trimming took 3 bases from V and 4 from J, leaving 10 bases between them. This CDR3 comprises 13 residues. The CDR3 sequence is CSARLLAYNEQFF. For the CDR3, the DNA is TGCAGTGCTAGGCTCCTAGCGTACAATGAGCAGTTCTTC.

This clonotype was counted only a few times. A read error may produce the germline difference seen at one junction end. The rearrangement joins TRBV20-1 to TRBJ2-5; D possibly corresponds to TRBD2 (5 bases). CDR1 is DFQATT, CDR2 SNEGSKA, per germline (reference sequence). The CDR3 has 13 amino acids. CDR3 residues: CSTSSVRQETQYF. CDR3 nucleotide sequence: TGCAGTACTAGTTCTGTCAGACAAGAGACCCAGTACTTC.

The chain has TRBV20-1 and TRBJ2-5; D might be TRBD1 (6 bases). V lost 1 base, J lost 1 base, and 10 bases lay in between. The CDR3 sequence is 14 residues long. Germline V gene data show CDR1 as DFQATT and CDR2 as SNEGSKA (reference sequence). The CDR3 DNA reads as TGCAGTGCTAGAGTCAGGGGTTCCCAAGAGACCCAGTACTTC. Encoded protein: CSARVRGSQETQYF.

This rearrangement joins TRBV19 to TRBJ2-3, with a possible D match to TRBD1 (6 bases). The V gene's germline CDR1 is LNHDA and CDR2 SQIVND (reference sequence). CDR3 length equals 14 residues. The germline V and J ends were trimmed by 4 bases and 3 bases, with 11 bases remaining between them. CDR3 protein: CASSNQGTTDTQYF. In DNA, the CDR3 is TGTGCCAGTAGTAATCAGGGGACGACAGATACGCAGTATTTT.

A few counts support this clonotype. The genes are TRBV28 and TRBJ2-1; D unclear. V was cut by 1 base and J by 0 bases, with 13 bases left in between. From germline, CDR1 is MDHEN and CDR2 SYDVKM. The CDR3 is made up of 17 amino acids. The CDR3 DNA reads TGTGCCAGCAGTTTATTTGTGGGCCTCAGCTCCTACAATGAGCAGTTCTTC. This codes for CASSLFVGLSSYNEQFF.

The chain combines TRBV30 with TRBJ1-1; a weak D match, TRBD1 (6 bases). Trimming stripped 5 bases from V and 4 bases from J, with 11 bases between. Germline V lookup: CDR1 GTSNPN, CDR2 SVGIG (reference sequence). The CDR3 length is 12 residues. DNA of the CDR3: TGTGCCTGGGGAGGGGGTCGCACTGAAGCTTTCTTT. Its translation is CAWGGGRTEAFF.

This clonotype was counted between two and nine times. The chain combines TRBV20-1 with TRBJ2-3, with 9 bases matching TRBD2. This CDR3 has 15 amino acids. Germline values: CDR1 DFQATT, CDR2 SNEGSKA (reference sequence). J was trimmed by 4 bases and V by 0 bases; bases with no gene match: 5. The DNA for the CDR3 is TGCAGTGCTAGAGAGAATAGCGGGAGAGCAGATACGCAGTATTTT. Its protein is CSARENSGRADTQYF.

The V gene is TRBV7-9, the J gene TRBJ1-2, with 10 positions matching TRBD1. Trimming at V came to 6 bases and at J to 2 bases, leaving 6 bases not matched to a gene. Germline CDR1 is SEHNR and CDR2 is FQNEAQ (reference sequence). The CDR3 length is 15 residues. In nucleotides, the CDR3 is TGTGCCAGCAGTTTCGGACAGGGGGACAACTATGGCTACACCTTC. Amino acid sequence: CASSFGQGDNYGYTF.